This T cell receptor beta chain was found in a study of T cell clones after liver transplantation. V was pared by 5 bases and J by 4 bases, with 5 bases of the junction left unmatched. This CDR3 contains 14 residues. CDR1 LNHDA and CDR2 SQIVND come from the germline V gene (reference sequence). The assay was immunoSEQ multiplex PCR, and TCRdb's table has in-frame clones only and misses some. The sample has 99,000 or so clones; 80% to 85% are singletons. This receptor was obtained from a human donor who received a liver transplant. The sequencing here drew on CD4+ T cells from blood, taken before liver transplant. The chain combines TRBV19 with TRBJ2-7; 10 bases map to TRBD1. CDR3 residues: CASSPGQGKYEQYF. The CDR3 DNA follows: TGTGCCAGTAGTCCGGGACAGGGGAAGTACGAGCAGTACTTC.